Listed below are T cell receptor beta chains from one sample, sequenced in a study of blood T cell repertoires in COVID-19. Method: immunoSEQ multiplex PCR; TCRdb's copy keeps in-frame clones and lacks some. The sample holds about 82,000 clones, around four fifths seen once. The sequenced sample was peripheral blood. All receptors derive from a man aged 80 or over with active or convalescent COVID-19. The CDR3 runs from the conserved cysteine through the conserved F or W. The D gene is left open where the match is weak. Expanded clones are given a class, and other clones once, few, many or no size at all.

CDR3 protein,CDR3 DNA,V gene,clone size,J gene,D gene
CATETSGGETQYF,TGTGCCACCGAAACTAGCGGGGGGGAGACCCAGTACTTC,TRBV24-1,-,TRBJ2-5,TRBD2
CASSSAGRSGNTIYF,TGTGCCAGCAGCTCGGCAGGGCGCTCTGGAAACACCATATATTTT,TRBV13,-,TRBJ1-3,-
CAWSGPLSNQPQHF,TGTGCCTGGAGTGGCCCACTAAGCAATCAGCCCCAGCATTTT,TRBV30,-,TRBJ1-5,-
CASSFSTGSQPQHF,TGTGCCAGCAGTTTCTCTACGGGGAGTCAGCCCCAGCATTTT,TRBV28,-,TRBJ1-5,-
CATSDEHEARYGELFF,TGTGCCACCAGTGATGAACATGAGGCTCGTTACGGGGAGCTGTTTTTT,TRBV24-1,-,TRBJ2-2,-
CAWDSSGANVLTF,TGTGCCTGGGACAGTTCTGGGGCCAACGTCCTGACTTTC,TRBV30,-,TRBJ2-6,-
CASSERRFGYTF,TGTGCCAGCAGTGAACGTAGATTCGGCTACACCTTC,TRBV6-1,-,TRBJ1-2,-
CSVDVTDTQYF,TGCAGCGTTGACGTGACAGATACGCAGTATTTT,TRBV29-1,-,TRBJ2-3,-
CASSLGPPGGADPQHF,TGTGCCAGCAGCTTAGGTCCCCCAGGGGGCGCGGATCCCCAGCATTTT,TRBV7-2,-,TRBJ1-5,TRBD1
CASASPGRVWDTQYF,TGTGCCAGCGCGTCCCCGGGAAGGGTTTGGGATACGCAGTATTTT,TRBV7-2,once,TRBJ2-3,-
CASSLGTATPNEQFF,TGCGCCAGCAGCTTGGGGACAGCAACCCCCAATGAGCAGTTCTTC,TRBV5-1,-,TRBJ2-1,-
CASSPTGDGQPQHF,TGTGCCAGCAGCCCGACAGGGGACGGTCAGCCCCAGCATTTT,TRBV9,-,TRBJ1-5,TRBD1
CASSIHTGLRTETQYF,TGTGCCAGCAGTATTCACACAGGGTTACGCACAGAGACCCAGTACTTC,TRBV27,-,TRBJ2-5,-
CASSLDWFEVEAFF,TGTGCCAGCAGCTTGGACTGGTTTGAGGTTGAAGCTTTCTTT,TRBV6-5,-,TRBJ1-1,-
CASRTGGLYGYTF,TGTGCCAGCAGAACAGGGGGCCTCTATGGCTACACCTTC,TRBV28,-,TRBJ1-2,TRBD1
CASSQVRTGTDTQYF,TGTGCCAGCAGCCAAGTTAGGACAGGCACAGATACGCAGTATTTT,TRBV3-1/TRBV3-2,-,TRBJ2-3,-
CASSLSTDTQYF,TGTGCCAGCTCTCTTAGCACAGATACGCAGTATTTT,TRBV2,-,TRBJ2-3,-
CASSLTGNQGNQPQHF,TGCGCCAGCAGCTTAACAGGGAATCAGGGCAATCAGCCCCAGCATTTT,TRBV5-1,once,TRBJ1-5,-
CASSYFFEGAQETQYF,TGTGCCAGCAGTTACTTTTTTGAGGGTGCCCAAGAGACCCAGTACTTC,TRBV6-5,few,TRBJ2-5,-
CASSQDTKAGSRFETQYF,TGTGCCAGCAGCCAAGACACTAAAGCGGGAAGTAGGTTCGAGACCCAGTACTTC,TRBV14,-,TRBJ2-5,TRBD2
CASSSDRDLQYF,TGCGCCAGCAGCTCCGACAGAGATTTACAGTACTTC,TRBV5-1,-,TRBJ2-5,-
CASSESLETQYF,TGTGCCAGCAGTGAAAGCTTGGAGACCCAGTACTTC,TRBV6-1,-,TRBJ2-5,-
CASSLAASGAIQFF,TGCGCCAGCAGCTTGGCCGCTAGCGGGGCAATACAGTTCTTC,TRBV5-1,-,TRBJ2-1,TRBD2
CASYSAGLTDTQYF,TGTGCCAGCTACTCGGCGGGGCTCACAGATACGCAGTATTTT,TRBV2,-,TRBJ2-3,-
CASSQGASYNEQFF,TGTGCCAGCAGTCAGGGGGCGTCCTACAATGAGCAGTTCTTC,TRBV6-5,-,TRBJ2-1,TRBD1
CSVDLQGLDTEAFF,TGCAGCGTAGATTTACAGGGTTTGGACACTGAAGCTTTCTTT,TRBV29-1,once,TRBJ1-1,-